What follows are 18 T cell receptor beta chains derived from one specimen sequenced in a study of OX40 agonist ivuxolimab in advanced cancers. The method was immunoSEQ multiplex PCR; TCRdb's version includes in-frame clones alone and lacks a portion of them. The sample consists of some 74,000 clones, 82% of them appearing once. Material: CD4+ or CD8+ T cells sorted from blood, obtained in a trial of the OX40 agonist ivuxolimab. The source is an adult with an advanced solid tumor such as melanoma, head and neck, liver or kidney cancer.

This chain joins TRBV5-1 and TRBJ1-3; D gene unclear. Germline V lookup: CDR1 SGHRS, CDR2 YFSETQ. Trimming stripped 4 bases from V and 0 bases from J, with 2 bases between. The CDR3 runs 12 residues. This chain's CDR3 is CASSDSGNTIYF. The CDR3 DNA is TGCGCCAGCAGCGACTCTGGAAACACCATATATTTT.

The gene calls are TRBV29-1 and TRBJ1-5; 7 positions match TRBD1. Germline-derived CDR1 and CDR2 are SQVTM and ANQGSEA. The CDR3 spans 13 residues. V was pared by 6 bases and J by 4 bases, with 6 bases of the junction left unmatched. In nucleotides, the CDR3 is TGCAGCGTCGAACAGGGGCCGAATCAGCCCCAGCATTTT. Its translation: CSVEQGPNQPQHF.

This chain uses TRBV5-8 with TRBJ2-3, with D unresolved. The CDR3 extends over 15 amino acids. Germline CDR1 and CDR2: SGHTS and YDEGEE. V lost 0 bases, J lost 0 bases, and 8 bases lay in between. CDR3 residues: CASSLGPTSTDTQYF. CDR3 nucleotides: TGTGCCAGCAGCTTGGGACCGACTAGCACAGATACGCAGTATTTT.

CDR3 sequence reads: CASSQGRLAGDPLQETQYF. CDR3 coding DNA: TGCGCCAGCAGCCAAGGGCGACTAGCGGGGGACCCCCTACAAGAGACCCAGTACTTC. V and J are TRBV4-1 and TRBJ2-5; 12 bases are shared with TRBD2. Trimming cost V 1 base and J 2 bases; bases outside gene matches: 11. This CDR3 is built from 19 residues. Germline V lookup: CDR1 MGHRA, CDR2 YSYEKL.

The V call is TRBV7-2, the J call TRBJ1-6; D might be TRBD1 (5 bases). V dropped 2 bases and J dropped 10 bases, with 12 bases sitting between them. This CDR3 has 14 residues. Germline V gene data show CDR1 as SGHTA and CDR2 as FQGNSA. CDR3 nucleotides: TGTGCCAGCAGCTTAAGAGGGGACCTGTCACCCCTCCACTTT. Its protein product is CASSLRGDLSPLHF.

This clone ranks as medium-sized. The V gene is TRBV5-6, the J gene TRBJ1-5; 9 bases align to TRBD1. The junction had 10 bases not matched to a gene; V was cut back by 4 bases and J by 2 bases. CDR1 and CDR2 (germline): SGHDT, YYEEEE. The CDR3 runs 17 residues. The CDR3 spells CASSRFGTGIRNQPQHF. The CDR3 DNA follows: TGTGCCAGCAGCCGTTTTGGGACAGGGATCCGCAATCAGCCCCAGCATTTT. Drawing the rest from reference TRBV5-6 and TRBJ1-5, the complete variable domain is DAGVTQSPTHLIKTRGQQVTLRCSPKSGHDTVSWYQQALGQGPQFIFQYYEEEERQRGNFPDRFSGHQFPNYSSELNVNALLLGDSALYLCASSRFGTGIRNQPQHFGDGTRLSIL.

The rearrangement joins TRBV6-6 to TRBJ2-1, with TRBD1 matching over 7 bases. This CDR3 is 13 amino acids long. Germline V gene sequence: CDR1 MNHNY, CDR2 SVGAGI (reference sequence). V shed 7 bases, J shed 15 bases, and the junction held 15 bases outside the gene matches. In DNA form, the CDR3 reads TGTGCCAGCACCAATCTCGAAGAACAGGGGAGGTTCTTC. Protein: CASTNLEEQGRFF.

The chain has TRBV7-9 and TRBJ2-7; D is possibly TRBD1 (6 bases). The CDR3 has 15 amino acids. V lost 5 bases, J lost 1 base, and 15 bases lay in between. CDR1 is SEHNR, CDR2 FQNEAQ, per germline (reference sequence). CDR3 nucleotides: TGTGCCAGCAGCCACCGGGTCGGGACATCCTACGAGCAGTACTTC. It translates to CASSHRVGTSYEQYF. The variable domain in full, completed from reference TRBV7-9 and TRBJ2-7, reads DTGVSQNPRHKITKRGQNVTFRCDPISEHNRLYWYRQTLGQGPEFLTYFQNEAQLEKSRLLSDRFSAERPKGSFSTLEIQRTEQGDSAMYLCASSHRVGTSYEQYFGPGTRLTVT.

This sequence joins TRBV11-2 and TRBJ2-1; the D is unclear. Germline V gene data show CDR1 as SGHAT and CDR2 as FQNNGV. The CDR3 runs to 17 residues. Trimming removed 4 bases from V and 1 base from J, with 17 bases in between. The CDR3 is CASSSVSTGGSYNEQFF. Here the CDR3 DNA reads TGTGCCAGCAGCTCGGTGTCCACCGGCGGATCCTACAATGAGCAGTTCTTC.

This clone was detected only a few times. This chain joins TRBV2 and TRBJ1-6, with 7 bases identical to TRBD1. The CDR3 has 13 residues. Germline V lookup: CDR1 SNHLY, CDR2 FYNNEI. V shed 8 bases and J 9 bases; nucleotides not matched to a gene: 7. The CDR3 nucleotides read TGTGCCAGCGTGACAGGGTTTACTTCACCCCTCCACTTT. Amino acid sequence: CASVTGFTSPLHF.

CDR3 amino acids: CASSLEGVAFQETQYF. The CDR3 nucleotides read TGTGCCAGCAGCTTGGAGGGAGTGGCCTTCCAAGAGACCCAGTACTTC. The V gene is TRBV28, the J gene TRBJ2-5; maybe TRBD2 (6 bases). Germline CDR1 and CDR2: MDHEN and SYDVKM. V was cut by 6 bases and J by 1 base, with 18 bases left in between. The CDR3 covers 16 residues.

The chain joins TRBV2 to TRBJ2-7; D is uncertain. The CDR3 has 14 residues. The germline V and J ends were trimmed by 6 bases and 1 base, with 13 bases remaining between them. Germline V gives CDR1 SNHLY, CDR2 FYNNEI. CDR3 bases: TGTGCCAGCAGGTTCCGCCCGGAGTCCTACGAGCAGTACTTC. Translating gives CASRFRPESYEQYF.

In this sample, this clone turned up once. The rearrangement joins TRBV29-1 to TRBJ2-2; D gene ambiguous. The CDR3 has 13 amino acids. Germline lookup yields CDR1 SQVTM and CDR2 ANQGSEA. V was clipped by 2 bases and J by 4 bases, with 8 bases between them. The CDR3 sequence is CSVERRGTGELFF. DNA of the CDR3: TGCAGCGTTGAAAGGCGAGGCACCGGGGAGCTGTTTTTT.

The chain uses TRBV11-2 and TRBJ2-1, with 11 positions matching TRBD2. V lost 4 bases, J lost 7 bases, and 15 bases stayed unmatched. The CDR3 runs to 18 residues. Germline V gene sequence: CDR1 SGHAT, CDR2 FQNNGV. CDR3 residues: CASSYRGAIAGGTNEQFF. The CDR3 nucleotides are TGTGCCAGCAGCTACCGGGGGGCAATAGCGGGAGGGACGAATGAGCAGTTCTTC.

The chain couples TRBV7-6 to TRBJ1-4, with 7 nucleotides matching TRBD1. Trimming removed 11 bases from V and 7 bases from J; junction bases left unmatched: 4. The CDR3 is 11 residues long. The germline gives CDR1 SGHVS, CDR2 FNYEAQ. The CDR3 spells CAGQESEKLFF. CDR3 nucleotides: TGTGCCGGACAGGAATCTGAAAAACTGTTTTTT.

The rearrangement joins TRBV7-2 to TRBJ2-5; no clear D gene. The CDR3 extends over 13 amino acids. The germline V and J ends were trimmed by 5 bases and 5 bases, with 12 bases remaining between them. Germline V gene lookup returns CDR1 SGHTA and CDR2 FQGNSA. CDR3 in amino acids: CASSPRDRETQYF. CDR3 sequence (DNA): TGTGCCAGCAGCCCAAGAGATCGGGAGACCCAGTACTTC.

The V call is TRBV6-5, the J call TRBJ1-2; TRBD1 might be the D (5 bases). The CDR3 sequence is 15 residues long. Trimming took 7 bases from V and 5 from J, leaving 20 bases between them. Germline values: CDR1 MNHEY, CDR2 SVGAGI. The CDR3 DNA reads as TGTGCCAGCACCTCCGTGAGAGGGGCAGGTTATGGCTACACCTTC. This gives the protein CASTSVRGAGYGYTF.

The gene calls are TRBV11-2 and TRBJ2-1, with D uncertain. The CDR3 covers 14 residues. Germline V CDR1 and CDR2: SGHAT, FQNNGV. V shed 5 bases and J shed 4 bases, with 12 bases lying between them. The CDR3 is CASSLTTSYNEQFF. CDR3 in DNA: TGTGCCAGCAGCCTTACCACATCTTACAATGAGCAGTTCTTC.